This T cell receptor (beta chain) was obtained from a study of shared clonotypes between healthy human individuals. Study summary: The donor pool was made up of a couple of women and a few men aged 18 to 49.

Details on this clone: Its antigen is not identified.

Deep-level settings were used for running the assay. As processed by the authors: Junction-only sequences produced by ImmunoSEQ had no quality scores, so filtering differed. Generated by immunoSEQ multiplex PCR, the TCRdb table keeps only in-frame clones and is missing some. The V and J calls and clone size were taken over from that table, and D and trimming were inferred from the DNA. The sample carries 2 million to 2.5 million clones, over 85% recorded once. Study-level findings and limits: Approximately 4.9% of naive CD4 clonotypes were shared across several donors.

Material for sequencing was naive CD4+ T cells from PBMCs. The sample's subset: CD45RA+ positively selected. This sequence was found in a young man in good health. Some clones in this sample may be carry-over from other donors' samples.

CDR3 amino acids: CASSYRAREGGAEQYF. The DNA for the CDR3 is TGTGCCAGCAGCTACAGGGCCCGGGAGGGGGGGGCCGAGCAGTACTTC. J is TRBJ2-7 and V is TRBV7-2, with 8 bases that match TRBD2. CDR3 size: 16 residues. The trim removed 4 bases at V and 6 bases at J, leaving 14 bases unmatched. The V gene's germline CDR1 is SGHTA and CDR2 FQGNSA.